This TCR beta chain came from a study of shared clonotypes between healthy human individuals. Terminally differentiated effector memory CD45RA+ cells were left out of the naive CD8 fraction, which was CD45RO-negative and positively selected for CCR7. Measured with immunoSEQ multiplex PCR; TCRdb has only the in-frame clones, and not every one. This sample has around 2,100,000 clones, with around 96% found just once. The CDR3 runs to 14 residues. The germline gives CDR1 SGHDT, CDR2 YYEEEE. The V gene lost 0 bases and the J gene lost 6 bases, with 12 bases spanning the gap. This clone was observed a handful of times.

The specimen sequenced was naive CD8+ T cells sorted from blood. This chain links TRBV5-6 with TRBJ1-2; possibly TRBD1 for D (5 bases). The receptor was derived from a man in his late teens or twenties in good health. This CDR3 reads CASSLEEGVNGYTF. The CDR3, as DNA: TGTGCCAGCAGCTTGGAGGAAGGGGTGAATGGCTACACCTTC.